The 4 T cell receptor beta chains presented below share a single source sample, sequenced in a study of blood T cell repertoires in COVID-19. TCRdb's table, derived via immunoSEQ multiplex PCR, lists solely in-frame clones and lacks some. The data show roughly 140,000 clones, around four fifths seen once. Sample: PBMCs or T cells enriched from blood (not recorded which). Source of these receptors: a woman in her 40s who had recovered from COVID-19.

V usage is TRBV27 and J usage is TRBJ1-1; 9 nucleotides line up with TRBD1. Germline loops: CDR1 MNHEY, CDR2 SMNVEV (reference sequence). The CDR3 covers 15 residues. V dropped 5 bases and J dropped 4; count of bases not matched to a gene: 8. In nucleotides, the CDR3 is TGTGCCAGCAGTCTAGACAGGGGGGGAGCCACTGAAGCTTTCTTT. Amino acid sequence: CASSLDRGGATEAFF.

This chain uses TRBV5-1 with TRBJ2-2, with D perhaps matching TRBD1 (5 bases). Germline V gives CDR1 SGHRS, CDR2 YFSETQ. Trimming removed 2 bases from V and 4 bases from J, with 15 bases in between. The CDR3 covers 16 residues. The CDR3 is CASSLMGRGGTGELFF. The CDR3 DNA follows: TGCGCCAGCAGCTTAATGGGGCGCGGTGGCACCGGGGAGCTGTTTTTT.

The genes are TRBV5-5 and TRBJ1-2; no firm D call. Germline values: CDR1 SGHKS, CDR2 YYEKEE (reference sequence). The CDR3 length is 13 residues. V shed 0 bases and J shed 3 bases, with 6 bases lying between them. This CDR3 reads CASSLAGDYGYTF. The CDR3 DNA reads TGTGCCAGCAGCTTGGCCGGGGACTATGGCTACACCTTC. Looking up the rest from reference TRBV5-5 and TRBJ1-2 gives the full variable domain: DAGVTQSPTHLIKTRGQQVTLRCSPISGHKSVSWYQQVLGQGPQFIFQYYEKEERGRGNFPDRFSARQFPNYSSELNVNALLLGDSALYLCASSLAGDYGYTFGSGTRLTVV.

The rearrangement joins TRBV6-6 to TRBJ1-2; D might be TRBD1 (6 bases). V dropped 5 bases and J dropped 8 bases, with 15 bases sitting between them. The CDR3 length is 13 residues. Germline CDR1 reads MNHNY; CDR2 reads SVGAGI (reference sequence). CDR3 nucleotides: TGTGCCAGCAGTGGGGGGGCCCCCAGGGGCTACACCTTC. This gives the protein CASSGGAPRGYTF.